The next 10 T cell receptor beta chains were all read from a single sample in a study of graft-versus-host responses after intestinal transplantation. Clones were sequenced by immunoSEQ multiplex PCR, and TCRdb holds only the in-frame ones, with some missing. Of roughly 14,000 clones listed, more than 75% are singletons. The sequences come from bone marrow, collected approximately 120 days after intestinal transplantation. The receptors stem from a human patient who received an intestinal transplant, so some T cells may come from the graft donor.

The V and J genes are TRBV28 and TRBJ2-7; perhaps TRBD1 as D (5 bases). Between the trimmed V and J ends, which lost 7 bases and 6 bases, there was a span of 19 bases. Germline loops: CDR1 MDHEN, CDR2 SYDVKM. The CDR3 has 14 amino acids. The CDR3 loop is CASTKGHPLGEQYF. In DNA, the CDR3 is TGTGCCAGCACTAAGGGGCACCCTTTAGGCGAGCAGTACTTC.

This sequence joins TRBV5-1 and TRBJ1-5; 8 bases align to TRBD1. The germline V gene has CDR1 SGHRS and CDR2 YFSETQ. The CDR3 has 17 amino acids. J gave up 2 bases and V 4 bases, and 11 bases lay outside the gene matches. This chain's CDR3 is CASSPGLQGAGNQPQHF. The CDR3 DNA sequence: TGCGCCAGCAGCCCGGGACTTCAGGGGGCGGGCAATCAGCCCCAGCATTTT. Based on the CDR3 plus reference TRBV5-1 and TRBJ1-5, the full variable domain is KAGVTQTPRYLIKTRGQQVTLSCSPISGHRSVSWYQQTPGQGLQFLFEYFSETQRNKGNFPGRFSGRQFSNSRSEMNVSTLELGDSALYLCASSPGLQGAGNQPQHFGDGTRLSIL.

This clone was seen only once. The rearrangement joins TRBV28 to TRBJ1-4; D not certain. There are 14 residues in the CDR3. V was shortened by 6 bases and J by 6 bases, with 14 bases between the two germline ends. Germline V gene sequence: CDR1 MDHEN, CDR2 SYDVKM. In DNA form, the CDR3 reads TGTGCCAGCAGCCCCAACAGTTTAGATGAAAAACTGTTTTTT. As protein: CASSPNSLDEKLFF.

This chain connects TRBV5-1 to TRBJ2-3; 8 bases map to TRBD2. This CDR3 has 18 amino acids. The V and J ends lost 0 bases and 0 bases, in that order; junction bases with no gene match: 9. Germline V gene sequence: CDR1 SGHRS, CDR2 YFSETQ. The CDR3 region has the DNA TGCGCCAGCAGCTTGGGGGTACTAGCGGCAGCTAGCACAGATACGCAGTATTTT. Its translation: CASSLGVLAAASTDTQYF.

The gene calls are TRBV5-1 and TRBJ2-5; D uncertain. Trimming took 1 base from V and 5 from J, leaving 12 bases between them. This CDR3 is built from 14 residues. Germline V gives CDR1 SGHRS, CDR2 YFSETQ. CDR3 DNA sequence: TGCGCCAGCAGCTTGCCGCAGGCATCGGAGACCCAGTACTTC. Translating gives CASSLPQASETQYF. Full variable domain (outside the CDR3, taken from reference TRBV5-1 and TRBJ2-5): KAGVTQTPRYLIKTRGQQVTLSCSPISGHRSVSWYQQTPGQGLQFLFEYFSETQRNKGNFPGRFSGRQFSNSRSEMNVSTLELGDSALYLCASSLPQASETQYFGPGTRLLVL.

The V and J genes are TRBV27 and TRBJ2-1, with 7 bases matching TRBD1. Trimming at V came to 2 bases and at J to 3 bases, leaving 7 bases not matched to a gene. Per germline, CDR1 MNHEY and CDR2 SMNVEV (reference sequence). The CDR3 totals 16 residues. The CDR3: CASSLRPRTGYNEQFF. CDR3 in DNA: TGTGCCAGCAGTTTAAGGCCCCGGACAGGCTACAATGAGCAGTTCTTC.

The chain carries TRBV2 and TRBJ1-6, with D hard to call. Trimming cost V 6 bases and J 9 bases, with 18 bases left between them. The CDR3 consists of 15 residues. CDR1 and CDR2 (germline): SNHLY, FYNNEI. Here the CDR3 reads CASSGYGLPGSPLHF. In nucleotides, the CDR3 is TGTGCCAGCAGCGGATACGGGTTACCAGGTTCACCCCTCCACTTT.

V usage is TRBV18 and J usage is TRBJ1-2, with a tentative D call TRBD1 (5 bases). CDR1 is KGHSH, CDR2 LQKENI, per germline. V was clipped by 2 bases and J by 4 bases, with 5 bases between them. The CDR3 contains 12 residues. CDR3 amino acids: CASSPGGYGYTF. The CDR3 DNA is TGTGCCAGCTCACCAGGGGGCTATGGCTACACCTTC.

The rearrangement links TRBV5-3 to TRBJ2-5; D gene uncertain. TRBV5-3 is an open reading frame, and its role is uncertain. The CDR3 is 15 residues long. Trimming cost V 1 base and J 5 bases, with 15 bases left between them. CDR3 residues: CARSLSRTGSETQYF. DNA of the CDR3: TGTGCCAGAAGCTTGAGCAGGACCGGGTCGGAGACCCAGTACTTC.

The gene calls are TRBV5-6 and TRBJ2-3; the match to TRBD2 covers 10 bases. This CDR3 has 17 residues. Germline-derived CDR1 and CDR2 are SGHDT and YYEEEE. The junction had 12 bases not matched to a gene; V was cut back by 4 bases and J by 4 bases. CDR3: CASSRPGTSVFPDTQYF. The CDR3 nucleotides read TGTGCCAGCAGCAGGCCAGGGACTAGCGTCTTCCCAGATACGCAGTATTTT.